The entry below gives a single T cell receptor beta chain sequence along with its context. Antigen: not known. The germline V gene encodes CDR1 SGHRS and CDR2 YFSETQ. V gave up 4 bases and J gave up 0 bases, with 10 bases separating them. This CDR3 comprises 15 residues. Any history of autoimmune disease or systemic immunosuppression disqualified patients. The sample comes from a study of OX40 agonist ivuxolimab in advanced cancers. Study background: Partial responses were seen in three patients, one with hepatocellular carcinoma and two with cutaneous melanoma. Overall study results and limits: Near-lowest levels of clonal expansion characterized partial responders at 0.1-3.0 mg/kg.

TCRdb's copy holds only in-frame clones and misses some; the assay was immunoSEQ multiplex PCR. Among more than 55,000 clones listed, 88% were seen once. The TCR sequence derives from an adult with an advanced solid tumor such as melanoma, head and neck, liver or kidney cancer. The chain combines TRBV5-1 with TRBJ2-2, with D possibly being TRBD2 (5 bases). The sequenced sample was CD4+ or CD8+ T cells sorted from blood, obtained in a trial of the OX40 agonist ivuxolimab. CDR3 loop: CASSRMEANTGELFF. The CDR3 DNA sequence: TGCGCCAGCAGCCGGATGGAGGCGAACACCGGGGAGCTGTTTTTT. Full variable domain (outside the CDR3, taken from reference TRBV5-1 and TRBJ2-2): KAGVTQTPRYLIKTRGQQVTLSCSPISGHRSVSWYQQTPGQGLQFLFEYFSETQRNKGNFPGRFSGRQFSNSRSEMNVSTLELGDSALYLCASSRMEANTGELFFGEGSRLTVL.